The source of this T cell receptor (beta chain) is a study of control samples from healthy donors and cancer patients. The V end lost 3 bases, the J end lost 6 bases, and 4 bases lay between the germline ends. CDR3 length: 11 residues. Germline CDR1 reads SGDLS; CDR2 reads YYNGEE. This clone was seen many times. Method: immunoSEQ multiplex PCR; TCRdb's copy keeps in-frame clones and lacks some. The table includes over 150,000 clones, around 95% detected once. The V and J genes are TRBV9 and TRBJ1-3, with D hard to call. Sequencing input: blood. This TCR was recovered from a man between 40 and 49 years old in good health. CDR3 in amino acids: CASSGLNTIYF. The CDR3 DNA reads TGTGCCAGCAGCGGATTAAACACCATATATTTT. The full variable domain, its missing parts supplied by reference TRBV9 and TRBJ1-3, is DSGVTQTPKHLITATGQRVTLRCSPRSGDLSVYWYQQSLDQGLQFLIQYYNGEERAKGNILERFSAQQFPDLHSELNLSSLELGDSALYFCASSGLNTIYFGEGSWLTVV.